Listed here are 31 T cell receptor beta chains from one sample, sequenced in a study of CD8+CD57+ T cells in acquired aplastic anemia. Genomic DNA constituted the template upon which TCR beta VDJ and CDR3 profiling was performed. TCRdb called the reads again in MiXCR, with one record for every CDR3 protein. The sample has roughly 200,000 distinct CDR3 sequences; roughly two thirds are singletons. All sequencing subjects had displayed CD8+CD57+ cell expansion on flow cytometry. Material: sorted CD4+, CD8+, or CD8+CD57+ T cells (not recorded which) from PBMCs. These receptors originate from a human donor with aplastic anemia.

The chain combines TRBV5-6 with TRBJ2-7; 8 bases match TRBD1. The CDR3 loop spans 15 amino acids. After removal of 5 bases from V and 6 bases from J, the junction contained 13 bases not matched to a gene. The V gene's germline CDR1 is SGHDT and CDR2 YYEEEE. The CDR3 region is CASSYTYTGGGEQYF. Here the CDR3 DNA reads TGTGCCAGCAGTTATACCTACACAGGGGGAGGCGAGCAGTACTTC. Full variable domain (outside the CDR3, taken from reference TRBV5-6 and TRBJ2-7): DAGVTQSPTHLIKTRGQQVTLRCSPKSGHDTVSWYQQALGQGPQFIFQYYEEEERQRGNFPDRFSGHQFPNYSSELNVNALLLGDSALYLCASSYTYTGGGEQYFGPGTRLTVT.

Here the CDR3 reads CASSSWTGTTGELFF. The CDR3 nucleotides are TGTGCCAGCAGCTCATGGACAGGGACAACCGGGGAGCTGTTTTTT. The gene calls are TRBV7-9 and TRBJ2-2; 8 bases line up with TRBD1. Germline CDR1 SEHNR, CDR2 FQNEAQ (reference sequence). The CDR3 contains 15 residues. The V and J ends lost 4 bases and 5 bases, in that order; junction bases with no gene match: 6.

The chain has TRBV15 and TRBJ2-2, with TRBD1 matching 9 bases. This CDR3 has 16 amino acids. CDR1 and CDR2 from the germline V gene are LNHNV and YYDKDF (reference sequence). The V gene end was trimmed by 1 base and the J gene end by 3 bases; junction bases not matched to a gene: 3. The CDR3: CATSRGGQGDTGELFF. The CDR3 region has the DNA TGTGCCACCAGCAGAGGGGGACAGGGTGACACCGGGGAGCTGTTTTTT.

The rearrangement links TRBV24-1 to TRBJ2-2; D is undetermined. CDR1 is KGHDR and CDR2 is SFDVKD in the germline V gene. V lost 4 bases and J 7 bases, leaving 6 bases between the germline ends. The CDR3 length is 12 residues. The CDR3 DNA reads as TGTGCCACCAGTGACCGGGTCGGGGAGCTGTTTTTT. It is translated as CATSDRVGELFF.

The V gene is TRBV7-9, the J gene TRBJ2-7; the match to TRBD1 covers 8 bases. V gave up 5 bases and J gave up 2 bases; unmatched junction bases: 8. This CDR3 is 15 amino acids long. Germline V gene sequence: CDR1 SEHNR, CDR2 FQNEAQ (reference sequence). CDR3 sequence reads: CASSRGGTGTYEQYF. CDR3 in DNA: TGTGCCAGCAGCCGTGGTGGGACAGGAACCTACGAGCAGTACTTC.

This clonotype was found many times. This rearrangement joins TRBV30 to TRBJ1-1; a weak D match, TRBD1 (5 bases). Germline-derived CDR1 and CDR2 are GTSNPN and SVGIG (reference sequence). Trimming removed 2 bases from V and 8 bases from J, with 12 bases in between. The CDR3 loop spans 12 amino acids. In nucleotides, the CDR3 is TGTGCCTGGAGTCTGGTGGGGCCCGAAGCTTTCTTT. Amino acids: CAWSLVGPEAFF.

About this clonotype itself: One end of the junction fails to match germline, which may point to a read error. This sequence joins TRBV6-5 and TRBJ2-2, with TRBD2 identical over 7 bases. Germline V gives CDR1 MNHEY, CDR2 SVGAGI. This CDR3 region has 16 residues. CDR3 DNA: TGTGCCAGCAGTTACTCGACTAGCCCGAACACCGGGGAGCTGTATTTT. It is translated as CASSYSTSPNTGELYF.

The chain joins TRBV2 to TRBJ2-7; 8 nucleotides match TRBD2. Per the germline V gene, CDR1 is SNHLY and CDR2 is FYNNEI. The CDR3 sequence is 15 residues long. V shed 5 bases and J 0 bases; nucleotides not matched to a gene: 6. In DNA, the CDR3 is TGTGCCAGCAGTCCGGGACTAGGGGGCTCCTACGAGCAGTACTTC. Translated, it gives CASSPGLGGSYEQYF.

The chain carries TRBV2 and TRBJ1-1, with no clear D. Germline CDR1 SNHLY, CDR2 FYNNEI. V lost 5 bases to trimming and J lost 3 bases, with 10 bases between them. The CDR3 runs to 13 residues. CDR3 bases: TGTGCCAGCAGTCTCATACTGGACACTGAAGCTTTCTTT. Its translation: CASSLILDTEAFF.

This rearrangement joins TRBV15 to TRBJ2-3, with TRBD1 identical over 8 bases. Trimming took 5 bases from V and 6 from J; bases not matched to a gene: 10. This CDR3 spans 15 amino acids. Germline V gives CDR1 LNHNV, CDR2 YYDKDF (reference sequence). CDR3 amino acids: CATSARDRSYDTQYF. CDR3 sequence (DNA): TGTGCCACCAGCGCCCGGGACAGGTCATATGATACGCAGTATTTT. The variable domain in full, completed from reference TRBV15 and TRBJ2-3, reads DAMVIQNPRYQVTQFGKPVTLSCSQTLNHNVMYWYQQKSSQAPKLLFHYYDKDFNNEADTPDNFQSRRPNTSFCFLDIRSPGLGDTAMYLCATSARDRSYDTQYFGPGTRLTVL.

This clonotype has more than one count but fewer than ten. This chain connects TRBV15 to TRBJ2-7; 9 bases are a match to TRBD2. Germline V gene data show CDR1 as LNHNV and CDR2 as YYDKDF (reference sequence). The CDR3 spans 14 residues. V lost 2 bases, J lost 6 bases, and 5 bases stayed unmatched. The CDR3 spells CATSRQGLASEQYF. As DNA, the CDR3 is TGTGCCACCAGCAGACAAGGACTAGCGAGCGAGCAGTACTTC.

A note on this clonotype: This may be a read error, as it is one base from a much larger clone. This sequence joins TRBV10-3 and TRBJ2-3; 7 bases match TRBD2. The germline V gene encodes CDR1 ENHRY and CDR2 SYGVKD. The CDR3 spans 16 residues. Trimming cost V 3 bases and J 0 bases; bases outside gene matches: 6. CDR3 sequence reads: CAISEGSGGSTDTQYF. The DNA of the CDR3 is TGTGCCATCAGTGAAGGGTCGGGGGGTAGCACAGATACGCAGTATTTT.

The V call is TRBV5-1, the J call TRBJ2-4; 8 bases agree with TRBD2. Per the germline V gene, CDR1 is SGHRS and CDR2 is YFSETQ. The CDR3 is 15 amino acids. With V trimmed by 6 bases and J by 3 bases, 8 bases remained unmatched. In DNA form, the CDR3 reads TGCGCCAGCACGTCGGGGGGGGACTACAAAAACATTCAGTACTTC. It translates to CASTSGGDYKNIQYF.

A word on this clonotype: A read error is possible here, since a much larger clone lies one base away. The gene calls are TRBV25-1 and TRBJ1-1; D unclear. The CDR3 spans 15 residues. CDR1 MGHDK and CDR2 SYGVNS come from the germline V gene. In nucleotides, the CDR3 is TGTGCCAGCAGTGAATCGGGTGCGGGGAACACTGGAGCTTTCTTT. This codes for CASSESGAGNTGAFF.

Only one count was recorded for this clonotype. The V call is TRBV15, the J call TRBJ1-6; 8 bases match TRBD1. The CDR3 contains 15 residues. V was clipped by 1 base and J by 10 bases; unmatched bases: 6. CDR1 and CDR2 (germline): LNHNV, YYDKDF (reference sequence). DNA for the CDR3: TGTGCCACCAGCAGAGCGCGGACAGGGTCCTCACCCCTCCACTTT. This encodes CATSRARTGSSPLHF.

This clonotype was seen a few times. At one of its ends the junction is not consistent with the germline gene, which may arise from a read error. The V and J genes are TRBV19 and TRBJ1-1; TRBD1 matches at 7 bases. Germline V gene data show CDR1 as LNHDA and CDR2 as SQIVND (reference sequence). This CDR3 region has 13 residues. The CDR3 loop reads CASSVPPGTVNSF. The CDR3 DNA follows: TGTGCCAGTAGTGTCCCCCCCGGGACAGTGAACTCATTT.

This clonotype occurred a few times. This sequence joins TRBV12-3 or TRBV12-4 and TRBJ2-3; D ambiguous. V was clipped by 5 bases and J by 3 bases, with 6 bases between them. The CDR3 runs to 12 residues. The CDR3 region is CASSHGTDTQYF. CDR3 in DNA: TGTGCCAGCAGTCACGGTACAGATACGCAGTATTTT.

V is TRBV20-1 and J is TRBJ2-5; a weak D match, TRBD1 (6 bases). The germline V gene has CDR1 DFQATT and CDR2 SNEGSKA (reference sequence). Trimming pared 3 bases from V and 5 bases from J, leaving 13 bases between. This CDR3 region has 13 residues. The CDR3 protein is CSASGQGIETQYF. CDR3 DNA: TGCAGTGCTAGCGGTCAGGGGATTGAGACCCAGTACTTC.

The chain combines TRBV5-5 with TRBJ2-7, with D possibly matching TRBD1 (6 bases). The CDR3 is 15 amino acids. CDR1 and CDR2 (germline): SGHKS, YYEKEE (reference sequence). Trimming cost V 0 bases and J 4 bases, with 14 bases left between them. CDR3 in DNA: TGTGCCAGCAGCTTGGCAGGGGCCGGTTTATACGAGCAGTACTTC. This encodes CASSLAGAGLYEQYF.

The CDR3 reads CASSDTPGSTDTQYF. CDR3 DNA sequence: TGTGCCAGCAGTGATACTCCGGGCAGCACAGATACGCAGTATTTT. V gene TRBV7-3 combines with J gene TRBJ2-3, with D hard to call. Trimming removed 6 bases from V and 0 bases from J, with 13 bases in between. From germline, CDR1 is SGHTA and CDR2 FQGTGA. This CDR3 has 15 amino acids.

V is TRBV6-1 and J is TRBJ2-1, with 9 bases that match TRBD1. The CDR3 length is 14 residues. CDR1 is MNHNS, CDR2 SASEGT, per germline. The trim removed 6 bases at V and 5 bases at J, leaving 5 bases unmatched. The CDR3 DNA follows: TGTGCCAGCAGCCGGACAGGGGAGAACAATGAGCAGTTCTTC. It translates to CASSRTGENNEQFF.

V usage is TRBV7-8 and J usage is TRBJ1-5; 9 bases map to TRBD1. This CDR3 is built from 15 residues. V lost 5 bases and J lost 2; bases outside the gene matches: 4. Germline CDR1 reads SGHVS; CDR2 reads FQNEAQ. CDR3 protein: CASSIQGAGNQPQHF. Here the CDR3 DNA reads TGTGCCAGCAGCATACAGGGGGCCGGCAATCAGCCCCAGCATTTT.

In DNA form, the CDR3 reads TGTGCCAGCAGCTTAGGGGTAAAAGAGACCCAGTACTTC. Protein sequence: CASSLGVKETQYF. The chain recombines TRBV11-1 with TRBJ2-5; D gene ambiguous. CDR3 length: 13 amino acids. Trimming cost V 1 base and J 3 bases, with 6 bases left between them. The germline gives CDR1 SGHAT, CDR2 FQDESV (reference sequence).

The CDR3 reads CASSESGGGWSNQPQHF. CDR3 nucleotides: TGTGCCAGCAGTGAATCAGGGGGCGGATGGAGCAATCAGCCCCAGCATTTT. The genes are TRBV2 and TRBJ1-5, with 8 bases aligning to TRBD1. The CDR3 extends over 17 amino acids. Germline V gene data show CDR1 as SNHLY and CDR2 as FYNNEI. V lost 2 bases, J lost 1 base, and 7 bases stayed unmatched.

CDR3 sequence reads: CAICGGQRRVEQYF. The CDR3 nucleotides are TGTGCCATCTGTGGCGGTCAGCGAAGGGTCGAGCAGTACTTC. This chain joins TRBV10-3 and TRBJ2-7, with unresolved D. Germline assignment: CDR1 ENHRY and CDR2 SYGVKD. V lost 8 bases, J lost 6 bases, and 20 bases lay in between. CDR3 length equals 14 residues.

The chain has TRBV19 and TRBJ1-3; the match to TRBD1 covers 7 bases. The length of the CDR3 is 15 residues. The V segment lost 5 bases and the J segment 5 bases; nucleotides outside the gene matches: 9. The germline V gene encodes CDR1 LNHDA and CDR2 SQIVND (reference sequence). The CDR3 DNA follows: TGTGCCAGTAGTGTCAGACAGGGCCTTCGAAACACCATATATTTT. Its translation: CASSVRQGLRNTIYF.

On this clonotype: A read error is likely, as this CDR3 ends without the conserved phenylalanine or tryptophan. No DNA is shown, since the ends of the CDR3 on it are uncertain; the CDR3 is the one TCRdb lists. The V call is TRBV12-3 or TRBV12-4, the J call TRBJ2-6. The CDR3 comprises 8 residues, both ends counted. The CDR3: CASSSWTS.

The chain is built from TRBV7-3 and TRBJ2-3; TRBD2 matches at 10 bases. The CDR3 is made up of 19 amino acids. The V segment lost 6 bases and the J segment 0 bases; nucleotides outside the gene matches: 15. CDR1 is SGHTA, CDR2 FQGTGA, per germline. Here the CDR3 reads CASSPRGLAGAFSTDTQYF. CDR3 sequence (DNA): TGTGCCAGCAGTCCCAGGGGTCTAGCGGGGGCCTTTAGCACAGATACGCAGTATTTT. The whole variable domain, remainder taken from reference TRBV7-3 and TRBJ2-3, is GAGVSQTPSNKVTEKGKYVELRCDPISGHTALYWYRQSLGQGPEFLIYFQGTGAADDSGLPNDRFFAVRPEGSVSTLKIQRTERGDSAVYLCASSPRGLAGAFSTDTQYFGPGTRLTVL.

This chain connects TRBV7-6 to TRBJ2-7; D perhaps matches TRBD2 (5 bases). The CDR3 spans 16 residues. V shed 5 bases and J shed 0 bases, with 17 bases lying between them. The V gene's germline CDR1 is SGHVS and CDR2 FNYEAQ. CDR3 nucleotide sequence: TGTGCCAGCAGCCAAGATGTGTCGGGGAGCTCCTACGAGCAGTACTTC. Residues: CASSQDVSGSSYEQYF.

Only one count was recorded for this clonotype. This rearrangement joins TRBV7-2 to TRBJ2-7, with 10 bases identical to TRBD1. The CDR3 is 14 amino acids. V was pared by 2 bases and J by 6 bases, with 4 bases of the junction left unmatched. CDR1 and CDR2 from the germline V gene are SGHTA and FQGNSA. The CDR3 nucleotides are TGTGCCAGCAGCTTACGACAGGGGGCAAGCGAGCAGTACTTC. Its protein is CASSLRQGASEQYF.

J is TRBJ2-1 and V is TRBV9; 8 bases are shared with TRBD2. With V trimmed by 0 bases and J by 13 bases, 6 bases remained unmatched. The CDR3 contains 13 residues. The V gene's germline CDR1 is SGDLS and CDR2 YYNGEE. The CDR3 region has the DNA TGTGCCAGCAGCGTAGTTAGCGGGACGGAACAGTTCTTC. Residues: CASSVVSGTEQFF.